This T cell receptor (beta chain) was observed in a study of OX40 agonist ivuxolimab in advanced cancers. Sequencing was performed with immunoSEQ multiplex PCR; in TCRdb, only in-frame clones are kept and a portion is missing. Of about 64,000 clones in the sample, around 84% were seen once. The V and J ends lost 0 bases and 9 bases respectively, with 16 bases between them. This CDR3 has 15 amino acids. Germline lookup yields CDR1 WNHNN and CDR2 SYGVQD (reference sequence). This TCR derives from an adult with an advanced solid tumor such as melanoma, head and neck, liver or kidney cancer. The chain links TRBV10-1 to TRBJ2-3, with D possibly TRBD2 on 6 matching bases. This specimen consisted of CD4+ or CD8+ T cells sorted from blood, obtained in a trial of the OX40 agonist ivuxolimab. CDR3 in amino acids: CASSESTGKRVTQYF. CDR3 bases: TGCGCCAGCAGTGAGTCCACGGGCAAGCGGGTAACGCAGTATTTT.